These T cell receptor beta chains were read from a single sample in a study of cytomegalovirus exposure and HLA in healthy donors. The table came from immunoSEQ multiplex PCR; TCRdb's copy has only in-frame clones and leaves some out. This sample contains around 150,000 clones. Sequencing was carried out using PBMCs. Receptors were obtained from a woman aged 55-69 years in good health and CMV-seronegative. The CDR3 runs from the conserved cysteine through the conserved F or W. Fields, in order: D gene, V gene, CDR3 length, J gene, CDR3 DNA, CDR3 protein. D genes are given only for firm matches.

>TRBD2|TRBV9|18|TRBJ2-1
TGTGCCAGCAGCGTAGTTAGATCAGGGCGGGGGGGTCGCAATGAGCAGTTCTTC
CASSVVRSGRGGRNEQFF
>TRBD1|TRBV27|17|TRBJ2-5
TGTGCCAGCAGTTTGAAAGGGGGCAGGGGATTTCAAGAGACCCAGTACTTC
CASSLKGGRGFQETQYF
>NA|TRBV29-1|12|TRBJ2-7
TGCAGCGTTGCGCAGGAGGACTACGAGCAGTACTTC
CSVAQEDYEQYF
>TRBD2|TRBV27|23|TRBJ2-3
TGTGCCACCTCCTTCGCAGGGGGGACTAGCGGGAGGGGGTTGTTTGGATACACAGATACGCAGTATTTT
CATSFAGGTSGRGLFGYTDTQYF
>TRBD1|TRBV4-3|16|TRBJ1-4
TGCGCCAGCAGCCCCAGGACAGGCGTCGGGAATGAAAAACTGTTTTTT
CASSPRTGVGNEKLFF
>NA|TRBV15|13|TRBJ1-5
TGTGCCACCAGCAGAGATAGGGGGCAGCCCCAGCATTTT
CATSRDRGQPQHF
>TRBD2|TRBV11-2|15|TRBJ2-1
TGTGCCAGCAGCCGAGGACTAGCGGCTTACAATGAGCAGTTCTTC
CASSRGLAAYNEQFF
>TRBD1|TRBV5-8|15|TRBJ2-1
TGTGCCAGCAGCTGGGACAGTGGTTCCTACAATGAGCAGTTCTTC
CASSWDSGSYNEQFF
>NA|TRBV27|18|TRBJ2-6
TGTGCCACCAGATTACGACAGGACTTTTACTCTGGGGCCAACGTCCTGACTTTC
CATRLRQDFYSGANVLTF
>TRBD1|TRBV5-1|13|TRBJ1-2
TGCGCCAGCAGCTTAGGACAGGGGAGGGGCTACACCTTC
CASSLGQGRGYTF
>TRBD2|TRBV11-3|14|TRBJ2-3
TGTGCCAGTAGCGGGAGGAGTGGCACAGATACGCAGTATTTT
CASSGRSGTDTQYF